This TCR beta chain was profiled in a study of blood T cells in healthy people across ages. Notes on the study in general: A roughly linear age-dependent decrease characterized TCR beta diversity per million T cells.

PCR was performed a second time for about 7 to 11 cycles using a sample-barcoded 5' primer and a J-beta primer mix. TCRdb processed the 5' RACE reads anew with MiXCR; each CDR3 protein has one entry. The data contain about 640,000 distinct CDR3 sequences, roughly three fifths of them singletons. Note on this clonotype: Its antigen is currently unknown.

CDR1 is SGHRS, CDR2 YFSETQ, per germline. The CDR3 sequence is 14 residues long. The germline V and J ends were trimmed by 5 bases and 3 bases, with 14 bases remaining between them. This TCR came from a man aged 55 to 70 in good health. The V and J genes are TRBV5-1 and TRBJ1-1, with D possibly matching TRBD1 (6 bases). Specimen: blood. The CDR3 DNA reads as TGCGCCAGCAGTGAACAGGGAGTTGACACTGAAGCTTTCTTT. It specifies CASSEQGVDTEAFF.